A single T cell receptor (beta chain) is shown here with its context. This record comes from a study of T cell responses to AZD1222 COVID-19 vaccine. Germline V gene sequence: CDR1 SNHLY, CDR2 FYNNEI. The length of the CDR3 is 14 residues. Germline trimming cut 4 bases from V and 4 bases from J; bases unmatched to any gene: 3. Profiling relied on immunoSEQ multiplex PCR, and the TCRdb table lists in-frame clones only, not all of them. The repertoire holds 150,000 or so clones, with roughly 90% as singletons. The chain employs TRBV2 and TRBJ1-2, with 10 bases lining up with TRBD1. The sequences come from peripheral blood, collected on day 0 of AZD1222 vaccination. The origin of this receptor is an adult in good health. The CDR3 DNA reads TGTGCCAGCAGTGGACAGGGGGCCTCCTATGGCTACACCTTC. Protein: CASSGQGASYGYTF.